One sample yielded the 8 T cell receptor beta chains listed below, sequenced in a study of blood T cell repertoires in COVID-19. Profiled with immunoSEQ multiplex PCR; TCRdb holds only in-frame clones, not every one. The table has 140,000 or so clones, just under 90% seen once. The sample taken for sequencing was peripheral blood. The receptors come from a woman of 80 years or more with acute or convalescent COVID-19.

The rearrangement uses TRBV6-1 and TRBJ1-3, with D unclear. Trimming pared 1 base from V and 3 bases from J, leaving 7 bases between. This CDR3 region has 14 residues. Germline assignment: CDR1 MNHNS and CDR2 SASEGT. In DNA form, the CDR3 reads TGTGCCAGCAGTGAAGACGGTCTTGGAAACACCATATATTTT. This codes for CASSEDGLGNTIYF.

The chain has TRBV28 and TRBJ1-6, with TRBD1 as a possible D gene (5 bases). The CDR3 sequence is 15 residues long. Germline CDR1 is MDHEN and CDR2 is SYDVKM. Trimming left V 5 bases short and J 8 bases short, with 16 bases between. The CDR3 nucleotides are TGTGCCAGCAGTCTTGCGGGGGGTTGGGATTCACCCCTCCACTTT. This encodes CASSLAGGWDSPLHF. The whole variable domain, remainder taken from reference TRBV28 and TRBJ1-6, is DVKVTQSSRYLVKRTGEKVFLECVQDMDHENMFWYRQDPGLGLRLIYFSYDVKMKEKGDIPEGYSVSREKKERFSLILESASTNQTSMYLCASSLAGGWDSPLHFGNGTRLTVT.

The CDR3 coding sequence is TGCAGCGCCGGGGGGAGACAGGGGGAGACCCAGTACTTC. Translated, it gives CSAGGRQGETQYF. The chain couples TRBV29-1 to TRBJ2-5; tentative D call: TRBD1 (8 bases). Trimming took 7 bases from V and 5 from J, leaving 17 bases between them. Per the germline V gene, CDR1 is SQVTM and CDR2 is ANQGSEA. The CDR3 runs 13 residues.

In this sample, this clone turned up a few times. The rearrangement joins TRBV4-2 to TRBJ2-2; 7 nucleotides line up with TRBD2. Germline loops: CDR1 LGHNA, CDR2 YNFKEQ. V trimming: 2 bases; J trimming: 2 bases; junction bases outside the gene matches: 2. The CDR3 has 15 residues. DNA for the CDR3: TGTGCCAGCAGCCAAACGGGGGGAAACACCGGGGAGCTGTTTTTT. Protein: CASSQTGGNTGELFF.

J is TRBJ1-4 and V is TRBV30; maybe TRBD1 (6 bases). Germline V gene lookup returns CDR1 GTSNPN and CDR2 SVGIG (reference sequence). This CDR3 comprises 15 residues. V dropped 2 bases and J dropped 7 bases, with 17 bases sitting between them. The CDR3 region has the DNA TGTGCCTGGAGTCCCTCGGGGGGGCGGGCTGAAAAACTGTTTTTT. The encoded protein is CAWSPSGGRAEKLFF.

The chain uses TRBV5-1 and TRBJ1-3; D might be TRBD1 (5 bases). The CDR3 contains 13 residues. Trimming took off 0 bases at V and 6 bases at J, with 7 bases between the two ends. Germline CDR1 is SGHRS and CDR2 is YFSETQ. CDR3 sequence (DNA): TGCGCCAGCAGCTTGGAGGGGTCAAACACCATATATTTT. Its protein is CASSLEGSNTIYF.

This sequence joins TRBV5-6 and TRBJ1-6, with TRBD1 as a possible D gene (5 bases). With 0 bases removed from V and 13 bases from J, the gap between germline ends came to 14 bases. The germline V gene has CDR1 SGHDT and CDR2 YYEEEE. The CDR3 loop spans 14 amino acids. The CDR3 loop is CASSLDRRGGPLHF. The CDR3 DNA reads TGTGCCAGCAGCTTGGACAGAAGGGGTGGGCCCCTCCACTTT.

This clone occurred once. CDR3 sequence (DNA): TGTGCCAGCATGTTAGCGGGGGGGCTCCAAGAGACCCAGTACTTC. Protein: CASMLAGGLQETQYF. This chain connects TRBV6-5 to TRBJ2-5, with 11 bases fitting TRBD2. The V segment lost 7 bases and the J segment 1 base; nucleotides outside the gene matches: 5. Germline V gene sequence: CDR1 MNHEY, CDR2 SVGAGI. This CDR3 has 15 residues.